This entry concerns a single TCR beta chain. This specimen comes from a study of blood T cell repertoires in COVID-19. As for the study in general: Some COVID-19 samples were acute and others convalescent; all came from the United States, Italy and Spain. T cells, B-cell-depleted T cells, or PBMCs supplied cDNA or gDNA.

Original data processing: The assay estimated nucleated cells by amplifying reference gene primers. Measured with immunoSEQ multiplex PCR; TCRdb has only the in-frame clones, and not every one. D and trimming come from the DNA, and the V and J calls and clone size come from that table. The sample shows 200,000 to 250,000 clones, more than 80% of them seen only once. After removal of 5 bases from V and 3 bases from J, the junction contained 14 bases not matched to a gene. This CDR3 has 17 amino acids. Germline V gene sequence: CDR1 MNHNY, CDR2 SVGAGI (reference sequence). This clonotype was obtained from a woman aged 25 to 39 with COVID-19, enrolled during active disease. The specimen sequenced was peripheral blood. The chain joins TRBV6-6 to TRBJ1-1; TRBD1 matches 8 bases. CDR3 bases: TGTGCCAGCAGTCCCCACAGGGGGTTAGGGTCGGACACTGAAGCTTTCTTT. Translation: CASSPHRGLGSDTEAFF.